Listed below are T cell receptor beta chains from one sample, sequenced in a study of blood T cell repertoires in COVID-19. The method was immunoSEQ multiplex PCR; TCRdb's version includes in-frame clones alone and lacks a portion of them. This table holds 59,000 or so clones, approximately 90% found once. Material for sequencing was peripheral blood. The receptors originated from a human donor in a cohort sampled during active COVID-19. Each CDR3 is given with its conserved first and last residue. The order of the fields is D gene, V gene, J gene, clone size, CDR3 DNA, CDR3 protein. The D gene is left open where the match is weak. Rows may omit the clone size; those that give it use once, few, many or a size class.

d_gene: TRBD2; v_gene: TRBV5-6; j_gene: TRBJ2-1; abundance: NA; CDR3nt: TGTGCCAGCAGTTATGTAGCGGGAGCCACGTTCTTC; CDR3aa: CASSYVAGATFF
d_gene: NA; v_gene: TRBV3-1/TRBV3-2; j_gene: TRBJ2-5; abundance: NA; CDR3nt: TGTGCCAGCAGCCACAAACGGACACGCCAAGAGACCCAGTACTTC; CDR3aa: CASSHKRTRQETQYF
d_gene: TRBD1; v_gene: TRBV5-5; j_gene: TRBJ2-3; abundance: NA; CDR3nt: TGTGCCAGCAGCTTCGGGTTTACAGGGGGCGAGGATTTTAGGTCAGATACGCAGTATTTT; CDR3aa: CASSFGFTGGEDFRSDTQYF
d_gene: TRBD1; v_gene: TRBV6-5; j_gene: TRBJ2-1; abundance: NA; CDR3nt: TGTGCCAGCAGTCTTACCGGGACAGGGCCCAATGAGCAGTTCTTC; CDR3aa: CASSLTGTGPNEQFF
d_gene: NA; v_gene: TRBV11-2; j_gene: TRBJ1-5; abundance: NA; CDR3nt: TGTGCCAGCAGCTTAGATCCTGGGGCTGTCCACCAGCATTTT; CDR3aa: CASSLDPGAVHQHF
d_gene: NA; v_gene: TRBV11-3; j_gene: TRBJ2-7; abundance: NA; CDR3nt: TGTGCCAGCAGCCCAGGCCCATACGAGCAGTACTTC; CDR3aa: CASSPGPYEQYF
d_gene: NA; v_gene: TRBV19; j_gene: TRBJ2-7; abundance: NA; CDR3nt: TGTGCCACACCCAGAAGACTAGCCTACGAGCAGTACTTC; CDR3aa: CATPRRLAYEQYF
d_gene: TRBD2; v_gene: TRBV4-3; j_gene: TRBJ2-7; abundance: NA; CDR3nt: TGCGCCAGCAGCCAAGAATCTAGCGGATCTTCCTACGAGCAGTACTTC; CDR3aa: CASSQESSGSSYEQYF
d_gene: NA; v_gene: TRBV28; j_gene: TRBJ2-1; abundance: NA; CDR3nt: TGTGCCAGCAGTTTCGGGGGACTCGGAAACAATGAGCAGTTCTTC; CDR3aa: CASSFGGLGNNEQFF
d_gene: TRBD2; v_gene: TRBV2; j_gene: TRBJ2-7; abundance: NA; CDR3nt: TGTGCCAGCAGTGGCGCGGGAGGGACCTCCTACGAGCAGTACTTC; CDR3aa: CASSGAGGTSYEQYF
d_gene: NA; v_gene: TRBV9; j_gene: TRBJ2-5; abundance: NA; CDR3nt: TGTGCCAGCAGCCCCGGGACTGGAGAGACCCAGTACTTC; CDR3aa: CASSPGTGETQYF
d_gene: NA; v_gene: TRBV7-2; j_gene: TRBJ2-3; abundance: NA; CDR3nt: TGTGCCAGCAGCGTTGCGGGGAGCACAGATACGCAGTATTTT; CDR3aa: CASSVAGSTDTQYF
d_gene: NA; v_gene: TRBV7-6; j_gene: TRBJ2-2; abundance: NA; CDR3nt: TGTGCCAGCAGCTACACAGGGTTGGGCACCGGGGAGCTGTTTTTT; CDR3aa: CASSYTGLGTGELFF
d_gene: TRBD2; v_gene: TRBV7-9; j_gene: TRBJ2-1; abundance: few; CDR3nt: TGTGCCAGCAGCTTAGGGGACTATAGCTCCTACAATGAGCAGTTCTTC; CDR3aa: CASSLGDYSSYNEQFF
d_gene: TRBD2; v_gene: TRBV3-1/TRBV3-2; j_gene: TRBJ2-3; abundance: NA; CDR3nt: TGTGCCAGCAGCCAAGCCCCGGGGGCGGGGGGTTTGGGAGATACGCAGTATTTT; CDR3aa: CASSQAPGAGGLGDTQYF
d_gene: TRBD1; v_gene: TRBV9; j_gene: TRBJ2-2; abundance: few; CDR3nt: TGTGCCAGCAGCGCGACAGGGATTGGGACCGGGGAGCTGTTTTTT; CDR3aa: CASSATGIGTGELFF
d_gene: NA; v_gene: TRBV28; j_gene: TRBJ2-7; abundance: NA; CDR3nt: TGTGCCACTCATGCGGTTTCGGTTACCTACGAGCAGTACTTC; CDR3aa: CATHAVSVTYEQYF
d_gene: TRBD1; v_gene: TRBV11-1; j_gene: TRBJ1-1; abundance: NA; CDR3nt: TGTGCCAGCAGCTCGGGACAGGGCTATTCTACTGAAGCTTTCTTT; CDR3aa: CASSSGQGYSTEAFF
d_gene: TRBD1; v_gene: TRBV2; j_gene: TRBJ1-4; abundance: NA; CDR3nt: TGTGCCAGCAAAGAAGACAGGGTTGAAAAACTGTTTTTT; CDR3aa: CASKEDRVEKLFF
d_gene: NA; v_gene: TRBV4-3; j_gene: TRBJ1-5; abundance: NA; CDR3nt: TGCGCCAGCAGCGCGAGTCGGGATCAGCCCCAGCATTTT; CDR3aa: CASSASRDQPQHF
d_gene: TRBD2; v_gene: TRBV6-2/TRBV6-3; j_gene: TRBJ2-7; abundance: NA; CDR3nt: TGTGCCAGCAGTCGGGGGGGATCCTACGAGCAGTACTTC; CDR3aa: CASSRGGSYEQYF
d_gene: NA; v_gene: TRBV28; j_gene: TRBJ2-7; abundance: NA; CDR3nt: TGTGCCAGCAGTCCCACAGGGTTTGGGTACGAGCAGTACTTC; CDR3aa: CASSPTGFGYEQYF
d_gene: NA; v_gene: TRBV5-1; j_gene: TRBJ1-1; abundance: NA; CDR3nt: TGCGCCAGCAGCCCACAGACACCACACACTGAAGCTTTCTTT; CDR3aa: CASSPQTPHTEAFF
d_gene: NA; v_gene: TRBV20-1; j_gene: TRBJ2-5; abundance: NA; CDR3nt: TGCAGTGCTACCCGGGAGACCCAGTACTTC; CDR3aa: CSATRETQYF
d_gene: NA; v_gene: TRBV19; j_gene: TRBJ2-2; abundance: NA; CDR3nt: TGTGCCAGTAGTAGCCAGGGCACGATAACCGGGGAGCTGTTTTTT; CDR3aa: CASSSQGTITGELFF
d_gene: TRBD2; v_gene: TRBV4-3; j_gene: TRBJ2-3; abundance: NA; CDR3nt: TGCGCCAGCAGCCACTCTGGACTAGCGGAACACACAGATACGCAGTATTTT; CDR3aa: CASSHSGLAEHTDTQYF
d_gene: NA; v_gene: TRBV28; j_gene: TRBJ1-5; abundance: NA; CDR3nt: TGTTCAACAGGGAGGGATAGCAATCAGCCCCAGCATTTT; CDR3aa: CSTGRDSNQPQHF
d_gene: TRBD1; v_gene: TRBV27; j_gene: TRBJ2-7; abundance: once; CDR3nt: TGTGCCAGCTGGAGACAGGGGTACTACGAGCAGTACTTC; CDR3aa: CASWRQGYYEQYF
d_gene: NA; v_gene: TRBV27; j_gene: TRBJ2-7; abundance: NA; CDR3nt: TGTGCCAGCAGAACCCCGCGTGAGCCTGCCGAGCAGTACTTC; CDR3aa: CASRTPREPAEQYF
d_gene: TRBD2; v_gene: TRBV19; j_gene: TRBJ2-1; abundance: NA; CDR3nt: TGTGCCAGTAGTATCTCCGGGTCGGGACTAGCGGGAGGGAGCTCCTACAATGAGCAGTTCTTC; CDR3aa: CASSISGSGLAGGSSYNEQFF
d_gene: NA; v_gene: TRBV3-1/TRBV3-2; j_gene: TRBJ1-6; abundance: NA; CDR3nt: TGTGCCAGCAGCCAAGGGCGGGATAATTCACCCCTCCACTTT; CDR3aa: CASSQGRDNSPLHF
d_gene: NA; v_gene: TRBV6-6; j_gene: TRBJ2-7; abundance: NA; CDR3nt: TGTGCCAGCAGAGGGTTGTCCGGGACAAACTACGAGCAGTACTTC; CDR3aa: CASRGLSGTNYEQYF
d_gene: NA; v_gene: TRBV13; j_gene: TRBJ1-4; abundance: NA; CDR3nt: TGTGCCAGCAGTGAAGGGCAGGGTGGACCAAGAAATGAAAAACTGTTTTTT; CDR3aa: CASSEGQGGPRNEKLFF
d_gene: NA; v_gene: TRBV7-9; j_gene: TRBJ1-4; abundance: NA; CDR3nt: TGTGCCAGCTCCCGAGGAGGAGGGAATGAAAAACTGTTTTTT; CDR3aa: CASSRGGGNEKLFF
d_gene: TRBD1; v_gene: TRBV7-9; j_gene: TRBJ1-1; abundance: NA; CDR3nt: TGTGCCAGCAGAAATTTGGACAGGGGGAGAACTGAAGCTTTCTTT; CDR3aa: CASRNLDRGRTEAFF
d_gene: NA; v_gene: TRBV14; j_gene: TRBJ1-3; abundance: NA; CDR3nt: TGTGCCAGCAGCCAAAGCGGAAACACCATATATTTT; CDR3aa: CASSQSGNTIYF
d_gene: TRBD2; v_gene: TRBV7-8; j_gene: TRBJ2-7; abundance: NA; CDR3nt: TGTGCCAGCAGCCAGACTAGCGGGAGACCCCTTGGGGACGAGCAGTACTTC; CDR3aa: CASSQTSGRPLGDEQYF
d_gene: TRBD1; v_gene: TRBV10-1; j_gene: TRBJ2-5; abundance: NA; CDR3nt: TGCGCCAGCAGTGGGTCCGGGACAGGGAGGGAGACCCAGTACTTC; CDR3aa: CASSGSGTGRETQYF
d_gene: NA; v_gene: TRBV4-2; j_gene: TRBJ2-7; abundance: NA; CDR3nt: TGTGCCAGCAGTAGGGGAAACCGTGAGCAGTACTTC; CDR3aa: CASSRGNREQYF
d_gene: NA; v_gene: TRBV6-5; j_gene: TRBJ1-3; abundance: NA; CDR3nt: TGTGCCAGCACTCCCGGGGGGGCCTCTGGAAACACCATATATTTT; CDR3aa: CASTPGGASGNTIYF
d_gene: TRBD1; v_gene: TRBV5-6; j_gene: TRBJ1-2; abundance: NA; CDR3nt: TGTGCCAGCAGCCCAGTCCCGGGACAGGGGGTCTATGGCTACACCTTC; CDR3aa: CASSPVPGQGVYGYTF
d_gene: TRBD1; v_gene: TRBV27; j_gene: TRBJ2-7; abundance: NA; CDR3nt: TGTGCCAGCAGTTCCGACAGGGGGTCTACGCTGCAGTACTTC; CDR3aa: CASSSDRGSTLQYF
d_gene: NA; v_gene: TRBV27; j_gene: TRBJ2-1; abundance: NA; CDR3nt: TGTGCCAGCAGTTCCTGGCATGAGCAGTTCTTC; CDR3aa: CASSSWHEQFF
d_gene: TRBD2; v_gene: TRBV7-9; j_gene: TRBJ2-7; abundance: NA; CDR3nt: TGTGCCAGCAGCTTAGGGGTGTTGCGGGAGCTCAGCTACGAGCAGTACTTC; CDR3aa: CASSLGVLRELSYEQYF
d_gene: NA; v_gene: TRBV4-1; j_gene: TRBJ2-2; abundance: NA; CDR3nt: TGCGCCAGCAGCCAAGGAACCACGGAGGTGCTATCAGTCGGGGAGCTGTTTTTT; CDR3aa: CASSQGTTEVLSVGELFF
d_gene: NA; v_gene: TRBV19; j_gene: TRBJ2-7; abundance: NA; CDR3nt: TGTGCCAGTAGTATAGTTATCCGAGCCCAAGAGCAGTACTTC; CDR3aa: CASSIVIRAQEQYF
d_gene: TRBD2; v_gene: TRBV11-3; j_gene: TRBJ2-5; abundance: NA; CDR3nt: TGTGCCAGCAGCTCTAGCGGGAGTAAGACCCAGTACTTC; CDR3aa: CASSSSGSKTQYF
d_gene: NA; v_gene: TRBV12-5; j_gene: TRBJ1-1; abundance: NA; CDR3nt: TGTGCTAGTGGTTTGTTCCCAACGGTGACAGTAGGTACTGAAGCTTTCTTT; CDR3aa: CASGLFPTVTVGTEAFF